This TCR beta chain emerged from a study of T cell repertoires in cytomegalovirus infection. Study context: Based on public TCR beta signatures, there were indications of CMV infection and of a matching HLA type.

TCRdb reprocessed the reads with MiXCR, giving one entry per CDR3 protein. Of approximately 170,000 distinct CDR3 sequences in the sample, roughly 14% were seen once. This clonotype was detected only a few times. This CDR3 is built from 15 residues. Germline lookup yields CDR1 SEHNR and CDR2 FQNEAQ (reference sequence). The V gene end was trimmed by 5 bases and the J gene end by 7 bases; junction bases not matched to a gene: 13. The chain links TRBV7-9 to TRBJ1-1, with 7 bases fitting TRBD1. The sequence derives from a human donor in good health (CMV status not recorded). Some clones in this sample may be carry-over from other donors' samples. Sequencing was done on a sample of PBMCs. CDR3 in amino acids: CASSLLQGFGGEAFF. As DNA, the CDR3 is TGTGCCAGCAGCCTACTACAGGGGTTTGGGGGTGAAGCTTTCTTT.